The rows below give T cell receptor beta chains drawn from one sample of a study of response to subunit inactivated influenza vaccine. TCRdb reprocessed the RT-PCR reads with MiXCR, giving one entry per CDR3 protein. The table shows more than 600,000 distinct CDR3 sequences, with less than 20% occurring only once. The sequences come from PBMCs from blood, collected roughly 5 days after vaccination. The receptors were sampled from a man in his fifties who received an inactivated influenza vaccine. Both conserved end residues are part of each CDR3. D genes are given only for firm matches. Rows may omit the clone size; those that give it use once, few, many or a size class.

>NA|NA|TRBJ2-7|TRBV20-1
CSARDLWTTNSYEQYF
TGCAGTGCTAGAGATCTGTGGACTACAAACTCCTACGAGCAGTACTTC
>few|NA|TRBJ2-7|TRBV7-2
CASSPQVESQPYEQYF
TGTGCCAGCAGCCCTCAGGTCGAATCCCAGCCTTACGAGCAGTACTTC
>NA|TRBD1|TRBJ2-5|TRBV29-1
CSVAAGTVQETQYF
TGCAGCGTCGCTGCCGGGACAGTACAAGAGACCCAGTACTTC
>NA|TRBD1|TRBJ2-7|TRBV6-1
CATERTGSYEQYF
TGTGCCACCGAACGGACAGGCTCCTACGAGCAGTACTTC
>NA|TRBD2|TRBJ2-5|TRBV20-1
CSASARGAGVETQYF
TGCAGTGCTTCGGCGCGGGGGGCGGGGGTTGAGACCCAGTACTTC
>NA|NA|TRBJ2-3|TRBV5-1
CASSLAPLRFTDTQYF
TGCGCCAGCAGCTTGGCCCCACTGAGATTCACAGATACGCAGTATTTT
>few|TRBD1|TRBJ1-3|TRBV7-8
CASSLARTGRNTIYF
TGTGCCAGCAGCTTAGCCCGGACAGGGAGAAACACCATATATTTT
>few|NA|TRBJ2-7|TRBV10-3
CAISETTYEQYF
TGTGCCATCAGTGAGACCACCTACGAGCAGTACTTC
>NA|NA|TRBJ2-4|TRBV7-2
CASSLVGLQGAKNIQYF
TGTGCCAGCAGCTTAGTTGGCCTACAGGGAGCCAAAAACATTCAGTACTTC
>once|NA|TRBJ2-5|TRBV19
CASSMGSLETQYF
TGTGCCAGTAGTATGGGGAGTTTAGAGACCCAGTACTTC
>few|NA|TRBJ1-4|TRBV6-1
CASCFSREKLFF
TGTGCCAGTTGTTTTTCCAGGGAAAAACTGTTTTTT
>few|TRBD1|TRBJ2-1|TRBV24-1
CATSLGQGDYNEQFF
TGTGCCACCAGCTTGGGACAGGGAGATTACAATGAGCAGTTCTTC
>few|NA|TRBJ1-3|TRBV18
CASSPGPRPPGNTIYF
TGTGCCAGCTCACCAGGACCTCGTCCCCCTGGAAACACCATATATTTT
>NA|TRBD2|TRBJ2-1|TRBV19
CASSYGTSPYEQFF
TGTGCCAGTAGTTATGGGACTAGCCCTTATGAGCAGTTCTTC
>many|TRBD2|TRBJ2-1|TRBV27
CASSLSGRGNEQFF
TGTGCCAGCAGCCTTAGCGGGAGAGGGAATGAGCAGTTCTTC
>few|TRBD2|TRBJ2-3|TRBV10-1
CASSGGTSGGYIDTQYF
TGCGCCAGCAGTGGAGGGACTAGCGGGGGTTACATCGATACGCAGTATTTT
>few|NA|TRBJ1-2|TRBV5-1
CASSISTGGYTF
TGCGCCAGCAGCATATCGACAGGAGGCTACACCTTC
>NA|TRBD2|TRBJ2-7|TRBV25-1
CASSDETSGAIHEQYF
TGTGCCAGCAGTGACGAGACTAGCGGGGCCATCCACGAGCAGTACTTC
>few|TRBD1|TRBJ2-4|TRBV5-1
CASSEGQSTITLAKNIQYF
TGCGCCAGCAGCGAGGGACAGTCGACTATTACACTAGCCAAAAACATTCAGTACTTC
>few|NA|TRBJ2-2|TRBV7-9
CASSLIRGELFF
TGTGCCAGCAGCTTAATCCGCGGGGAGCTGTTTTTT
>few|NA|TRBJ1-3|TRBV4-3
CASSQDRGTTIYF
TGCGCCAGCAGCCAAGATCGAGGAACCACCATATATTTT
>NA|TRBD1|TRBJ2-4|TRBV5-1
CASSSGQDLAKNIQYF
TGCGCCAGCAGCTCCGGACAGGACCTAGCCAAAAACATTCAGTACTTC
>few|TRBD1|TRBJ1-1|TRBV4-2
CASSQERGRRRTEAFF
TGTGCCAGCAGCCAAGAAAGGGGGCGGAGGAGAACTGAAGCTTTCTTT
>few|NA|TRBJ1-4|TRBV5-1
CASSLEGAGGEKLFF
TGCGCCAGCAGCTTGGAAGGGGCGGGAGGTGAAAAACTGTTTTTT
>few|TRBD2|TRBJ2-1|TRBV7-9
CASSLRSGGRNEQFF
TGTGCCAGCAGCTTAAGAAGCGGGGGGAGGAATGAGCAGTTCTTC